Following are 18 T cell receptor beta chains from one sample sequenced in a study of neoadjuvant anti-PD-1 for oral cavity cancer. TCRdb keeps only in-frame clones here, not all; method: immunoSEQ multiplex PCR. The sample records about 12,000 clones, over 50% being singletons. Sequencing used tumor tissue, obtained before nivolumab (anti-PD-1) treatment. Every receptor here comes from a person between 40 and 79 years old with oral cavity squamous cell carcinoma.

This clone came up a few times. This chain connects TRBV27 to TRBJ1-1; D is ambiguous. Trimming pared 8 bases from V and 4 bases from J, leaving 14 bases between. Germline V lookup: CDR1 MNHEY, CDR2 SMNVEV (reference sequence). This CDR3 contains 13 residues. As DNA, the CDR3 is TGTGCCAGCGTATCGGCCGCCGGCACTGAAGCTTTCTTT. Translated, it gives CASVSAAGTEAFF.

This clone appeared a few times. The CDR3 is CASSIVAGGAGELFF. The DNA for the CDR3 is TGTGCCAGTAGTATAGTGGCAGGGGGTGCCGGGGAGCTGTTTTTT. The chain is built from TRBV19 and TRBJ2-2; TRBD1 matches at 7 bases. The trim removed 1 base at V and 6 bases at J, leaving 5 bases unmatched. Germline lookup yields CDR1 LNHDA and CDR2 SQIVND (reference sequence). The CDR3 loop spans 15 amino acids.

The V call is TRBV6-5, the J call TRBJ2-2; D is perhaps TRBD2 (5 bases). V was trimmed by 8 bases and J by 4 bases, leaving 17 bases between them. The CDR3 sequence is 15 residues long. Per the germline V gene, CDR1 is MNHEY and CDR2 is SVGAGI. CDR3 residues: CASSPGNEGTGELFF. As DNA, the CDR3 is TGTGCCAGCTCGCCTGGTAACGAGGGCACCGGGGAGCTGTTTTTT.

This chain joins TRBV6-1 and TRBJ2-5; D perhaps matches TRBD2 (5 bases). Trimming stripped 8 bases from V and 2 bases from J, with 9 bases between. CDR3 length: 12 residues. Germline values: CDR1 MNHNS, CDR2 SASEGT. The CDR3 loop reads CASGERQETQYF. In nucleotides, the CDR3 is TGTGCCAGCGGGGAGCGGCAAGAGACCCAGTACTTC.

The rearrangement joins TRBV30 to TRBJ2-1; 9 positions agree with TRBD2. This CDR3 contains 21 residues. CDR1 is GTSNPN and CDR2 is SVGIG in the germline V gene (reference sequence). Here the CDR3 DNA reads TGTGCGATGGAGGCAGGGATGATAGCGGGAGAGGAGTACGGTGCCTACAATGAGCAGTTCTTC. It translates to CAMEAGMIAGEEYGAYNEQFF.

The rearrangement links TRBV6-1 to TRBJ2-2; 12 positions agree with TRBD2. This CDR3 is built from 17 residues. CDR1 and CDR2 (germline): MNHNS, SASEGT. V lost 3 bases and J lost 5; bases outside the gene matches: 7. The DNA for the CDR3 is TGTGCCAGCAGTGATCGACTAGCGGGAGTTCAAACCGGGGAGCTGTTTTTT. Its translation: CASSDRLAGVQTGELFF.

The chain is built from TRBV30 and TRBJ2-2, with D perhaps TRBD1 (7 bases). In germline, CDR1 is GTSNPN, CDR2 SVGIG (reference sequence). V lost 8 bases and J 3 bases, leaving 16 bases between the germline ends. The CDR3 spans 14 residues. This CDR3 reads CAHTEGADTGELFF. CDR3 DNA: TGTGCCCACACGGAGGGGGCGGACACCGGGGAGCTGTTTTTT.

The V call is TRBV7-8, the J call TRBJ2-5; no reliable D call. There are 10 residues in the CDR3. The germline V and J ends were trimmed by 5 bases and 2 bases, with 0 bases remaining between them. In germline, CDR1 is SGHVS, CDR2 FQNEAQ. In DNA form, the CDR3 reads TGTGCCAGCAGCCAAGAGACCCAGTACTTC. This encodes CASSQETQYF.

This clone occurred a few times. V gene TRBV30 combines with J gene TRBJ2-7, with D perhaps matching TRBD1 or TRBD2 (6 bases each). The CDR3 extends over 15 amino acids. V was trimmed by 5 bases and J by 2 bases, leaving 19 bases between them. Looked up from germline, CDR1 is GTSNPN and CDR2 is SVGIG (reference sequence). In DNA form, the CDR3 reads TGTGCCTGGGGTATGGGGGGCTCGATACCCTACGAGCAGTACTTC. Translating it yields CAWGMGGSIPYEQYF.

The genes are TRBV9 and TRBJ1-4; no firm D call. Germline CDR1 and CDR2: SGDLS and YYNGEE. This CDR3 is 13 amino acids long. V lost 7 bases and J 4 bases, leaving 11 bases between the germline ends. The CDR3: CASQPPYNEKLFF. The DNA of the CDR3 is TGTGCCAGCCAACCGCCCTATAATGAAAAACTGTTTTTT.

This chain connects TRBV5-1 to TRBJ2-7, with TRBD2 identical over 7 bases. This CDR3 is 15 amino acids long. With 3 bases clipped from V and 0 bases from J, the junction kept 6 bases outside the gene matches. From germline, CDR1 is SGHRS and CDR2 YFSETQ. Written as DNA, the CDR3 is TGCGCCAGCAGCTCGCTTGGGGGGGACTCCTACGAGCAGTACTTC. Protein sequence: CASSSLGGDSYEQYF.

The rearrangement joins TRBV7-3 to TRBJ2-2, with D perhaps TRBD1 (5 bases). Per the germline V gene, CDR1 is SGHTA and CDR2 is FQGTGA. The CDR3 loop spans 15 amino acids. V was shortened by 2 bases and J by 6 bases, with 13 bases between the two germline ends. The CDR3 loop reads CASSLSQGGPGELFF. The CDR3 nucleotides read TGTGCCAGCAGCTTATCCCAGGGTGGCCCCGGGGAGCTGTTTTTT. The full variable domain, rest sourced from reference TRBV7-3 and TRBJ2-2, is GAGVSQTPSNKVTEKGKYVELRCDPISGHTALYWYRQSLGQGPEFLIYFQGTGAADDSGLPNDRFFAVRPEGSVSTLKIQRTERGDSAVYLCASSLSQGGPGELFFGEGSRLTVL.

CDR3 nucleotide sequence: TGTGCCAGCAGCTTGAGGGGGATGAACACCGGGGAGCTGTTTTTT. This translates into CASSLRGMNTGELFF. V and J are TRBV5-6 and TRBJ2-2; D might be TRBD1 (6 bases). Germline CDR1 is SGHDT and CDR2 is YYEEEE. The CDR3 totals 15 residues. The germline V and J ends were trimmed by 1 base and 1 base, with 8 bases remaining between them.

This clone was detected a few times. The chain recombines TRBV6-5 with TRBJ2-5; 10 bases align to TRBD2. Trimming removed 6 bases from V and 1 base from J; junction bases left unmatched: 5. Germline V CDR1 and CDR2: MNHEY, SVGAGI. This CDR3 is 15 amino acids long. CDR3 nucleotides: TGTGCCAGCAGCCTACGACTAGCGGGCCAAGAGACCCAGTACTTC. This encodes CASSLRLAGQETQYF.

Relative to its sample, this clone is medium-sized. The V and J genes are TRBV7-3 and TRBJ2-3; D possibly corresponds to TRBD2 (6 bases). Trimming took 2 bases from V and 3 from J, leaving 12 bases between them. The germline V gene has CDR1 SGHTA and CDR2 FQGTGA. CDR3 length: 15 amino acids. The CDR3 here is CASSLGVSGTDTQYF. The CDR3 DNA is TGTGCCAGCAGCTTAGGGGTTAGCGGAACAGATACGCAGTATTTT.

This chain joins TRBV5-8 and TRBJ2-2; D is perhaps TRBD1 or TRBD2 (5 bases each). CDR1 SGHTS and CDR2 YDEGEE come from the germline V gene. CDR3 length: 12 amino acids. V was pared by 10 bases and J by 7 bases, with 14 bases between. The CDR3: CAPGRRNGELFF. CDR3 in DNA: TGTGCCCCGGGGCGGAGGAACGGGGAGCTGTTTTTT.

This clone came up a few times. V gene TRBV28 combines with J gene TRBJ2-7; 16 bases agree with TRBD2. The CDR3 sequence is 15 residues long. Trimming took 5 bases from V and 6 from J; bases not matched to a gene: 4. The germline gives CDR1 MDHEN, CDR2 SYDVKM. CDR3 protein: CASSLGLAGGGEQYF. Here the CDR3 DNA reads TGTGCCAGCAGTCTGGGACTAGCGGGAGGGGGCGAGCAGTACTTC.

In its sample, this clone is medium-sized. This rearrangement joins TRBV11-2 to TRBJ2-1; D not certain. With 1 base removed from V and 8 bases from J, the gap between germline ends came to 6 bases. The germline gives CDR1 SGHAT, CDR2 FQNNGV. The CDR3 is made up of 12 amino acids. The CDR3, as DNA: TGTGCCAGCAGCTTAGGGAATTATGAGCAGTTCTTC. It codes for CASSLGNYEQFF.